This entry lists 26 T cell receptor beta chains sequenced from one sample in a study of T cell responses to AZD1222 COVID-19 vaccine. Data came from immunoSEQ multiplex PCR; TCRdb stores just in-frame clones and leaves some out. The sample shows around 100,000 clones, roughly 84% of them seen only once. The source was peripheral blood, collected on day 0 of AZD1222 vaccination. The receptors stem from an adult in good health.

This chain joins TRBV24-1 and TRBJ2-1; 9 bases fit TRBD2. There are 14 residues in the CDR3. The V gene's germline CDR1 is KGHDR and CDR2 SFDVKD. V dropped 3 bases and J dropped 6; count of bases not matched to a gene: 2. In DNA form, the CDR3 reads TGTGCCACCAGTGATGGGACTAGCAGCAATGAGCAGTTCTTC. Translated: CATSDGTSSNEQFF.

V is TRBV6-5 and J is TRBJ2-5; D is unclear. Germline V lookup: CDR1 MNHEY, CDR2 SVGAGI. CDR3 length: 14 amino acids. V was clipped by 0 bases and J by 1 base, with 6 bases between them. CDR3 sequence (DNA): TGTGCCAGCAGTTACTCAGCAGCCCAAGAGACCCAGTACTTC. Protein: CASSYSAAQETQYF.

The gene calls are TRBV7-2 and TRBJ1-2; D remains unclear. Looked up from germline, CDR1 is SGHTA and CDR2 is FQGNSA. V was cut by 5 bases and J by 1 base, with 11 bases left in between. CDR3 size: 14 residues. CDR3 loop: CASSPEFGNYGYTF. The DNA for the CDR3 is TGTGCCAGCAGCCCCGAGTTCGGTAACTATGGCTACACCTTC.

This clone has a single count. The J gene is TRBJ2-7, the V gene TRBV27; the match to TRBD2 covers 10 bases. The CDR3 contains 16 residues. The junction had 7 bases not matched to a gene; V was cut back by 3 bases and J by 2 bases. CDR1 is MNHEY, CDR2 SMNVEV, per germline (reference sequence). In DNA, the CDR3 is TGTGCCAGCAGTTTTACCGCAGCGGGGGGGGCCTACGAGCAGTACTTC. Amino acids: CASSFTAAGGAYEQYF.

The CDR3 bases are TGTGCCAGCAGCTGGGGCTACGAGCAGTACTTC. Residues: CASSWGYEQYF. The rearrangement joins TRBV5-6 to TRBJ2-7; D is uncertain. Germline lookup yields CDR1 SGHDT and CDR2 YYEEEE. Trimming removed 3 bases at V and 3 bases at J, with 4 bases between. There are 11 residues in the CDR3. Based on the CDR3 plus reference TRBV5-6 and TRBJ2-7, the full variable domain is DAGVTQSPTHLIKTRGQQVTLRCSPKSGHDTVSWYQQALGQGPQFIFQYYEEEERQRGNFPDRFSGHQFPNYSSELNVNALLLGDSALYLCASSWGYEQYFGPGTRLTVT.

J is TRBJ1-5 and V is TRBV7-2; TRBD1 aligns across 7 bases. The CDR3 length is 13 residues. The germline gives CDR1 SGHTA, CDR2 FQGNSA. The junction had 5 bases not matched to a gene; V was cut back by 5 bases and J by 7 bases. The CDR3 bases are TGTGCCAGCAGCATCGACAGGGACCAGCCCCAGCATTTT. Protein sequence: CASSIDRDQPQHF.

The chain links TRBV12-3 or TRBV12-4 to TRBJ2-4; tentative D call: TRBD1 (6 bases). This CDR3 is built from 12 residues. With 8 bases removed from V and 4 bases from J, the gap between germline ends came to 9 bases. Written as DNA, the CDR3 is TGTGCCAGCGGAACAGGGAAAAACATTCAGTACTTC. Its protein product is CASGTGKNIQYF.

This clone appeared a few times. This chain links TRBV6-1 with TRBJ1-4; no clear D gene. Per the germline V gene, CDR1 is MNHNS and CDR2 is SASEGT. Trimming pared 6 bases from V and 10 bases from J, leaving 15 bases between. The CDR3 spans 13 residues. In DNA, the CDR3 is TGTGCCAGCAGCCCCTCCCTAACGGGAAAACTGTTTTTT. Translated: CASSPSLTGKLFF.

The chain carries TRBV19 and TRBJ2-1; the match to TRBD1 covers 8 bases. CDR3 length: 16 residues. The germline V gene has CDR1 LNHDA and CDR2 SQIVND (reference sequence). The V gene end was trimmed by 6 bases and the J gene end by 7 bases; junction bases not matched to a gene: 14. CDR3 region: CASRLKTGVVPNEQFF. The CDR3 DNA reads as TGTGCCAGTAGGTTAAAGACAGGGGTGGTTCCGAATGAGCAGTTCTTC.

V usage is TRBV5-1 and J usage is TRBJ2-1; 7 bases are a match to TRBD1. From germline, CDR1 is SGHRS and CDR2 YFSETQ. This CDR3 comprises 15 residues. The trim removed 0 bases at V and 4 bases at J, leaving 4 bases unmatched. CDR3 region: CASSLAGQPYNEQFF. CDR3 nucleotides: TGCGCCAGCAGCTTGGCGGGACAGCCTTACAATGAGCAGTTCTTC. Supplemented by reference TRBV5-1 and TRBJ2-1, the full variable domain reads KAGVTQTPRYLIKTRGQQVTLSCSPISGHRSVSWYQQTPGQGLQFLFEYFSETQRNKGNFPGRFSGRQFSNSRSEMNVSTLELGDSALYLCASSLAGQPYNEQFFGPGTRLTVL.

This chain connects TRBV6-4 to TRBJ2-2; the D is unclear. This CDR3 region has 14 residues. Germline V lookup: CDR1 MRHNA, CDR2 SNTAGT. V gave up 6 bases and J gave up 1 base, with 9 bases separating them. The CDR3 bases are TGTGCCAGCAGCGACGAACAGAACACCGGGGAGCTGTTTTTT. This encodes CASSDEQNTGELFF.

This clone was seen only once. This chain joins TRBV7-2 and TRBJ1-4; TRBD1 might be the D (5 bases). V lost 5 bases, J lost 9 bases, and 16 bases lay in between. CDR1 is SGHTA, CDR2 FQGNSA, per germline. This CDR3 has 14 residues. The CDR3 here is CASSPDTDGKKLFF. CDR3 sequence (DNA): TGTGCCAGCAGCCCGGACACGGACGGTAAAAAACTGTTTTTT.

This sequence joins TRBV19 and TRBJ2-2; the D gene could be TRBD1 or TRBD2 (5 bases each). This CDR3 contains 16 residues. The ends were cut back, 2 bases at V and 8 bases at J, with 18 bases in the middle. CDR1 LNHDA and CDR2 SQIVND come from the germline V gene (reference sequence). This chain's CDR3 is CASSIRGPSREGELFF. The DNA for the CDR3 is TGTGCCAGTAGTATACGGGGACCTAGCCGGGAAGGGGAGCTGTTTTTT. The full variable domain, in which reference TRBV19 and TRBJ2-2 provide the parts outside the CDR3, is DGGITQSPKYLFRKEGQNVTLSCEQNLNHDAMYWYRQDPGQGLRLIYYSQIVNDFQKGDIAEGYSVSREKKESFPLTVTSAQKNPTAFYLCASSIRGPSREGELFFGEGSRLTVL.

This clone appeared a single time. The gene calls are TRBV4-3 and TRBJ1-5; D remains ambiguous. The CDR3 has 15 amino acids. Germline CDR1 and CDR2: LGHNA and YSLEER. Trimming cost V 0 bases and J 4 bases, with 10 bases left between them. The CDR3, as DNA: TGCGCCAGCAGCCAAGATTACCGGCTAAATCAGCCCCAGCATTTT. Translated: CASSQDYRLNQPQHF.

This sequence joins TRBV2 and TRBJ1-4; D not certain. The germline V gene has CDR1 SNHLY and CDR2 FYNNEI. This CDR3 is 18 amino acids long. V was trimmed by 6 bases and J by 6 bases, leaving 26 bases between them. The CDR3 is CASRLNSLPSPLYEKLFF. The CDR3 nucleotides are TGTGCCAGCAGATTGAACTCTCTACCGAGTCCCCTTTATGAAAAACTGTTTTTT. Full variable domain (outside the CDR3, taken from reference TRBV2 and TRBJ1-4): EPEVTQTPSHQVTQMGQEVILRCVPISNHLYFYWYRQILGQKVEFLVSFYNNEISEKSEIFDDQFSVERPDGSNFTLKIRSTKLEDSAMYFCASRLNSLPSPLYEKLFFGSGTQLSVL.

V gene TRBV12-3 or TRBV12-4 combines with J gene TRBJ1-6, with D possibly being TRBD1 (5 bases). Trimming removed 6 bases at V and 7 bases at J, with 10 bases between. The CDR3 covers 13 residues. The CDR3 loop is CASRRGWNSPLHF. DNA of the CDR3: TGTGCCAGCAGGAGGGGATGGAATTCACCCCTCCACTTT.

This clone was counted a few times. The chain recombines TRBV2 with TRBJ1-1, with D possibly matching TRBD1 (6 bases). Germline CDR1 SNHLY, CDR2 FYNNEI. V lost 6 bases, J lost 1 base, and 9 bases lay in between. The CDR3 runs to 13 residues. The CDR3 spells CASRPTGNTEAFF. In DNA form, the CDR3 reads TGTGCCAGCAGACCGACAGGGAACACTGAAGCTTTCTTT.

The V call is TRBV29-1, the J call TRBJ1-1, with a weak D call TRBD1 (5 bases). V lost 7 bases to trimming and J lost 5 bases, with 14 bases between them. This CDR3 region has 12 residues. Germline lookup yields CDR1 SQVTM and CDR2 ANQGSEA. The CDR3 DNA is TGCAGCGCCGAGCGGGGGAGGACTGAAGCTTTCTTT. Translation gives CSAERGRTEAFF.

This chain's CDR3 is CASSSFGVAGSTDTQYF. CDR3 nucleotides: TGTGCCAGCAGCTCTTTCGGGGTAGCGGGGAGCACAGATACGCAGTATTTT. The V gene is TRBV7-2, the J gene TRBJ2-3; 8 bases agree with TRBD2. Germline V lookup: CDR1 SGHTA, CDR2 FQGNSA. The CDR3 totals 17 residues. J was trimmed by 0 bases and V by 4 bases; bases with no gene match: 9.

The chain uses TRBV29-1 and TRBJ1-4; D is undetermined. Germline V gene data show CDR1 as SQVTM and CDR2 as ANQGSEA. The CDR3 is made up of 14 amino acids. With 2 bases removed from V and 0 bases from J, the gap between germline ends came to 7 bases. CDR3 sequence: CSVEYAATNEKLFF. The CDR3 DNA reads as TGCAGCGTTGAATACGCTGCAACTAATGAAAAACTGTTTTTT.

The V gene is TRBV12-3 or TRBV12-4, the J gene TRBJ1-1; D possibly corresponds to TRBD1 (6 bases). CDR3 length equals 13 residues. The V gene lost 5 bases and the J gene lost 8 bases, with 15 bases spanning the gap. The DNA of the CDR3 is TGTGCCAGCAGTAGGGACCTTCAGGGGGAAGCTTTCTTT. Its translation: CASSRDLQGEAFF.

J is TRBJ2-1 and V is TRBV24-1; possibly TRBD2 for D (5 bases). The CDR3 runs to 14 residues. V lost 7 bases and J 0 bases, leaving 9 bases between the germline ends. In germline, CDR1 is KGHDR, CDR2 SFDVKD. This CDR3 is CATRGEGSYNEQFF. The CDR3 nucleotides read TGTGCCACCAGGGGAGAGGGCTCCTACAATGAGCAGTTCTTC.

The CDR3 region is CASSELYEQYF. CDR3 DNA sequence: TGTGCCAGCAGTGAACTCTACGAGCAGTACTTC. The chain uses TRBV6-1 and TRBJ2-7; D gene ambiguous. This CDR3 has 11 amino acids. Germline CDR1 reads MNHNS; CDR2 reads SASEGT. V was trimmed by 2 bases and J by 3 bases, leaving 2 bases between them.

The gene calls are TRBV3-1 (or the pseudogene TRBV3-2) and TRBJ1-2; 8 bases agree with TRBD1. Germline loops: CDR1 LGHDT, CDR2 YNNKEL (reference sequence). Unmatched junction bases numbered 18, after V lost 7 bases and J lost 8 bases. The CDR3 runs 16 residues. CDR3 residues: CASKPAGQGVLQGYTF. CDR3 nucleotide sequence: TGTGCCAGCAAACCAGCTGGACAGGGAGTACTTCAGGGCTACACCTTC.

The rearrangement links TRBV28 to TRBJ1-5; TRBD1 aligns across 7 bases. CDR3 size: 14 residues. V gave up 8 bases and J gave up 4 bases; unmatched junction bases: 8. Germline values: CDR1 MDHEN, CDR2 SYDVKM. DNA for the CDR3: TGTGCCAGCGCTGCAGGGGGACGGAATCAGCCCCAGCATTTT. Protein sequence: CASAAGGRNQPQHF.

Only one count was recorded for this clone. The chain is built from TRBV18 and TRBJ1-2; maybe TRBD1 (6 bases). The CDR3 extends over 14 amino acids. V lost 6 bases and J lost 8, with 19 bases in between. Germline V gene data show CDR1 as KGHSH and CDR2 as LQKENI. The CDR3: CASSTESSGEGYTF. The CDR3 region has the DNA TGTGCCAGCTCGACAGAGTCCTCAGGGGAAGGCTACACCTTC.